A selection of T cell receptor beta chains follows, all from one sample in a study of cytomegalovirus exposure and HLA in healthy donors. Only in-frame clones appear in the TCRdb table, and some are missing; sequencing was by immunoSEQ multiplex PCR. Among 130,000 to 150,000 clones listed, less than 85% were seen once. Sequencing input: PBMCs. The receptors were gathered from a man aged 35-49 years in good health and CMV-seropositive. CDR3s leave out the opening cysteine and the closing phenylalanine or tryptophan.

j_gene	v_gene	CDR3aa
TRBJ1-1	TRBV5-1	ASSRQGANVMNTEAF
TRBJ2-1	TRBV15	ATSRLTSGKGNEQF
TRBJ2-3	TRBV7-2	ASSLKSGSTDTQY
TRBJ2-7	TRBV7-2	ASSLVSSGRSTIYEQY
TRBJ1-1	TRBV7-6	ASRPPGLNTEAF
TRBJ2-7	TRBV27	ASSLAGTGGYEQY
TRBJ1-1	TRBV18	ASSLDLGGTEAF
TRBJ1-4	TRBV25-1	ASSYPGEKLF
TRBJ1-5	TRBV2	ASSVGGAGYGNQPQH
TRBJ2-6	TRBV28	ASSQQPRDVRANVLT
TRBJ2-5	TRBV29-1	SVDLPQGPQETQY
TRBJ2-4	TRBV30	AWSVLRQKNIQY
TRBJ1-1	TRBV7-2	ASSLWGQGATEAF
.	TRBV30	AWSGIRYEQY
TRBJ2-1	TRBV5-1	ASSFRSGTSGIRTYNEQF
TRBJ1-1	TRBV4-1	ASSPEGQGIRKAF
TRBJ1-1	TRBV5-4	AMEVLNTEAF
TRBJ1-2	TRBV19	ASSIGTDYGYT
TRBJ1-2	TRBV7-8	ASSLGFNYGYT
TRBJ2-7	TRBV2	ASSKIPGGEQY
TRBJ1-5	TRBV2	ASRGQGRNQPQH
TRBJ1-5	TRBV23-1	ASTEQWNPSNQPQH
TRBJ1-1	TRBV7-9	ASSSTHKGGF
TRBJ2-5	TRBV30	AWAVNQEAQY
TRBJ2-3	TRBV11-2	ASSLRGGIDTQY
TRBJ1-1	TRBV29-1	SVIVTGTEAF
TRBJ1-6	TRBV4-2	ASSQDGTGGNSPLH
TRBJ1-5	TRBV25-1	ASSKGRDSNQPQH
TRBJ1-1	TRBV27	ASSHPRGGRNTEAF
TRBJ1-1	TRBV6-6	ASSYDRQVNTEAF
TRBJ2-1	TRBV19	ASSIRLFSYNEQF
TRBJ1-2	TRBV27	ASSFGQGALGYT
TRBJ2-2	TRBV30	AWSVPGGVLPGELF
TRBJ1-6	TRBV4-3	ASSQDGRGNSPLH
TRBJ1-1	TRBV19	ASSIGGLGYTEAF
TRBJ2-1	TRBV5-5	ASSLPRTGSLGEQF
TRBJ2-1	TRBV18	ASSPRGGNEQF